Listed below are T cell receptor beta chains from one sample, sequenced in a study of shared clonotypes between healthy human individuals. Measured with immunoSEQ multiplex PCR; TCRdb has only the in-frame clones, and not every one. The table lists 600,000 to 750,000 clones, roughly two thirds of them singletons. The source material was memory CD4+ T cells sorted from blood. These receptors all come from a woman in her twenties or thirties in good health. The CDR3 runs from the conserved cysteine through the conserved F or W. D genes are given only for firm matches. Clone size is stated in some rows and not others, as once, few, many or a class when expanded.

V,D,size,J,CDR3,DNA
TRBV10-1,TRBD1,NA,TRBJ2-5,CASSDPRAGGETQYF,TGCGCCAGCAGTGACCCGAGGGCAGGGGGAGAGACCCAGTACTTC
TRBV2,TRBD1,NA,TRBJ1-4,CASTMLGQGDEKLFF,TGTGCCAGCACAATGCTGGGACAGGGTGATGAAAAACTGTTTTTT
TRBV6-5,TRBD1,NA,TRBJ1-1,CASRGGQAGTTEAFF,TGTGCCAGCAGGGGGGGACAGGCGGGAACCACTGAAGCTTTCTTT
TRBV7-9,NA,few,TRBJ2-1,CASGGGEVSEQFF,TGTGCCAGCGGGGGTGGAGAGGTCAGTGAGCAGTTCTTC
TRBV28,NA,once,TRBJ1-4,CASSFWSSNNEKLFF,TGTGCCAGCAGTTTCTGGAGTTCAAACAATGAAAAACTGTTTTTT
TRBV5-1,NA,NA,TRBJ2-2,CASSLITSFATGELFF,TGCGCCAGCAGCTTGATAACGTCCTTTGCCACCGGGGAGCTGTTTTTT
TRBV7-2,TRBD2,NA,TRBJ2-3,CASSSRLAADTQYF,TGTGCCAGCAGCTCGAGACTAGCGGCAGATACGCAGTATTTT
TRBV9,TRBD1,NA,TRBJ2-6,CASSPGQGRVNVLTF,TGTGCCAGCAGCCCAGGACAGGGGAGGGTCAACGTCCTGACTTTC
TRBV29-1,NA,NA,TRBJ1-5,CSVRIRSNQPQHF,TGCAGCGTCCGTATACGTAGCAATCAGCCCCAGCATTTT
TRBV19,NA,NA,TRBJ2-7,CASSIDTASYEQYF,TGTGCCAGTAGTATAGATACCGCATCCTACGAGCAGTACTTC
TRBV5-6,TRBD2,NA,TRBJ2-1,CASSLGDPVAGGVYNEQFF,TGTGCCAGCAGCTTGGGTGACCCCGTAGCGGGAGGCGTCTACAATGAGCAGTTCTTC
TRBV2,TRBD2,many,TRBJ2-7,CASSEGLAGASEQYF,TGTGCCAGCAGTGAAGGTCTAGCGGGAGCCTCCGAGCAGTACTTC
TRBV2,NA,NA,TRBJ2-7,CASSAQGYEQYF,TGTGCCAGCAGTGCACAGGGATACGAGCAGTACTTC
TRBV5-5,NA,NA,TRBJ1-1,CASSFFSMNTEAFF,TGTGCCAGCAGCTTTTTTTCAATGAACACTGAAGCTTTCTTT
TRBV4-1,TRBD2,NA,TRBJ2-5,CASSQEGAGGLRETQYF,TGCGCCAGCAGCCAAGAGGGCGCGGGAGGGCTGAGAGAGACCCAGTACTTC
TRBV29-1,TRBD2,NA,TRBJ2-1,CSATRTSANEQFF,TGCAGCGCAACAAGGACTAGCGCCAATGAGCAGTTCTTC
TRBV5-1,NA,NA,TRBJ1-2,CASSLRGREGGDGYTF,TGCGCCAGCAGCTTACGTGGACGGGAGGGAGGTGATGGCTACACCTTC
TRBV5-4,TRBD1,NA,TRBJ2-2,CASSPGRTGESSGELFF,TGTGCCAGCAGCCCCGGCAGGACAGGGGAGAGCTCCGGGGAGCTGTTTTTT
TRBV7-9,NA,NA,TRBJ2-6,CASTLSSGANVLTF,TGTGCCAGCACTCTGAGCTCTGGGGCCAACGTCCTGACTTTC
TRBV2,TRBD1,NA,TRBJ1-2,CASSGGQGALRGYTF,TGTGCCAGCAGTGGGGGACAGGGGGCCCTCCGAGGCTACACCTTC
TRBV7-3,NA,NA,TRBJ2-7,CASSLSPGLSYEQYF,TGTGCCAGCAGCTTAAGCCCGGGACTCTCTTACGAGCAGTACTTC
TRBV19,NA,NA,TRBJ1-1,CASSIGFGEAFF,TGTGCCAGTAGTATAGGTTTCGGTGAAGCTTTCTTT
TRBV11-1,NA,NA,TRBJ2-2,CASSLAAELFF,TGTGCCAGCAGCTTAGCGGCGGAGCTGTTTTTT
TRBV2,NA,NA,TRBJ1-5,CASSPGTSYSNQPQHF,TGTGCCAGCAGTCCGGGGACATCTTATAGCAATCAGCCCCAGCATTTT
TRBV6-5,NA,NA,TRBJ2-1,CASSSSYEQFF,TGTGCCAGCAGTTCTAGCTATGAGCAGTTCTTC
TRBV5-1,NA,NA,TRBJ1-5,CASSPVGSNQPQHF,TGCGCCAGCAGCCCCGTGGGGAGCAATCAGCCCCAGCATTTT
TRBV7-6,NA,NA,TRBJ2-2,CASSLVSWELGTGELFF,TGTGCCAGCAGCTTAGTGTCATGGGAACTCGGCACCGGGGAGCTGTTTTTT
TRBV5-1,NA,many,TRBJ2-5,CASSLEGELQETQYF,TGCGCCAGCAGCTTGGAAGGGGAGCTCCAAGAGACCCAGTACTTC
TRBV10-1,TRBD2,NA,TRBJ2-7,CASSRQPVAGDSYEQYF,TGCGCCAGCAGCCGTCAGCCCGTAGCGGGTGATTCCTACGAGCAGTACTTC
TRBV28,TRBD1,NA,TRBJ1-5,CASSSPRDRGGGNQPQHF,TGTGCCAGCAGTTCCCCCCGGGACAGGGGAGGGGGCAATCAGCCCCAGCATTTT
TRBV2,NA,NA,TRBJ2-7,CASKEREYYEQYF,TGTGCCAGCAAGGAACGGGAGTACTACGAGCAGTACTTC
TRBV14,TRBD2,NA,TRBJ2-5,CASSPLSGPGETQYF,TGTGCCAGCAGCCCCCTTAGCGGGCCGGGGGAGACCCAGTACTTC
TRBV7-8,TRBD2,NA,TRBJ2-7,CASSPRGLAGAYEQYF,TGTGCCAGCAGCCCGCGGGGACTAGCGGGAGCTTACGAGCAGTACTTC
TRBV7-2,NA,NA,TRBJ1-5,CASSPNAVAENQPQHF,TGTGCCAGCAGCCCGAATGCCGTGGCAGAAAATCAGCCCCAGCATTTT
TRBV15,NA,NA,TRBJ1-3,CATSRVGGSWDTIYF,TGTGCCACCAGCAGAGTAGGCGGCAGCTGGGACACCATATATTTT
TRBV11-2,TRBD2,once,TRBJ2-5,CASSLGLAGRETQYF,TGTGCCAGCAGCTTAGGACTAGCGGGACGTGAGACCCAGTACTTC
TRBV28,TRBD1,NA,TRBJ1-2,CASSTAPGQKTYGYTF,TGTGCCAGCAGTACGGCCCCGGGACAGAAGACTTATGGCTACACCTTC
TRBV7-6,NA,few,TRBJ2-2,CASSFGTGELFF,TGTGCCAGCAGCTTTGGGACCGGGGAGCTGTTTTTT
TRBV28,TRBD1,NA,TRBJ1-2,CASSPTGQGLYGYTF,TGTGCCAGCAGCCCGACCGGACAGGGTCTCTATGGCTACACCTTC
TRBV15,NA,once,TRBJ2-3,CATSINSQDTQYF,TGTGCCACCAGCATAAATTCACAAGATACGCAGTATTTT
TRBV4-1,NA,NA,TRBJ2-7,CASSQGWGGRRDEQYF,TGCGCCAGCAGCCAAGGTTGGGGTGGACGTAGGGACGAGCAGTACTTC
TRBV21-1,NA,once,TRBJ2-7,CASSPRASSGGHEQYF,TGTGCCAGCAGCCCCCGAGCTTCTAGCGGAGGGCACGAGCAGTACTTC
TRBV6-1,TRBD1,NA,TRBJ2-7,CASSEAIYPPWTGRNYEQYF,TGTGCCAGCAGTGAAGCCATTTATCCCCCATGGACAGGTCGGAACTACGAGCAGTACTTC
TRBV7-3,NA,NA,TRBJ2-1,CASSPPRGSYNEQFF,TGTGCCAGCAGTCCTCCCAGGGGTTCCTACAATGAGCAGTTCTTC
TRBV29-1,NA,many,TRBJ1-1,CSVERDENTEAFF,TGCAGCGTTGAGAGGGACGAGAACACTGAAGCTTTCTTT
TRBV7-9,TRBD1,once,TRBJ2-1,CASSSSFRGRVNEQFF,TGTGCCAGCAGCTCCTCATTCAGGGGGCGGGTCAATGAGCAGTTCTTC
TRBV5-1,NA,once,TRBJ2-7,CASSPEGQVAYEQYF,TGCGCCAGCAGCCCCGAAGGTCAGGTAGCCTACGAGCAGTACTTC
TRBV5-1,NA,few,TRBJ2-1,CASSLSSSYNEQFF,TGCGCCAGCAGCTTGTCAAGCTCCTACAATGAGCAGTTCTTC
TRBV18,TRBD1,NA,TRBJ1-3,CASSQGTDSGNTIYF,TGTGCCAGCTCACAGGGGACAGACTCTGGAAACACCATATATTTT
TRBV10-3,TRBD1,NA,TRBJ2-1,CAISGPRGSSYNEQFF,TGTGCCATCAGTGGTCCCAGGGGGAGCTCCTACAATGAGCAGTTCTTC
TRBV7-9,NA,NA,TRBJ1-2,CASSLGIAGSTYGYTF,TGTGCCAGCAGCTTAGGAATTGCAGGGAGTACCTATGGCTACACCTTC